The sample holds one count of the clone carrying this T cell receptor beta chain. The CDR3 is 18 residues long. Germline lookup yields CDR1 MGHDK and CDR2 SYGVNS. The V and J ends lost 1 base and 0 bases respectively, with 18 bases between them. Repertoires were generated with immunoSEQ multiplex PCR, while TCRdb's copy carries only in-frame clones and drops some. The sample holds under 200,000 clones, approximately 83% seen once. These data belong to a study of blood T cell repertoires in COVID-19. The sequence was collected from a woman aged 55-69 years who had recovered from COVID-19. The chain uses TRBV25-1 and TRBJ1-2, with no clear D. What was sequenced was PBMCs or T cells enriched from blood (not recorded which). CDR3 in DNA: TGTGCCAGCAGTGAATGGTGCGTTGAGCGGAAACCTAACTATGGCTACACCTTC. Translation: CASSEWCVERKPNYGYTF.